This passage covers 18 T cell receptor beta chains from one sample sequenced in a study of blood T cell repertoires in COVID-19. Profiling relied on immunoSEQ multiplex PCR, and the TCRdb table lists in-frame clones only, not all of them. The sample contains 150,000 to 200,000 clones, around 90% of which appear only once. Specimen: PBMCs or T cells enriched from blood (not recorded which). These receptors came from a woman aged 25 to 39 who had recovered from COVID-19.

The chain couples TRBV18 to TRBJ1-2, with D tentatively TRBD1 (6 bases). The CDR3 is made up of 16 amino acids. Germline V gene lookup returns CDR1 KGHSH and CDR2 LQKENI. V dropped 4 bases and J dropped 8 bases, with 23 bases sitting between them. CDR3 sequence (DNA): TGTGCCAGCTCACAACCGACACAGGGAGAGGCGGAAGGCTACACCTTC. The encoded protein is CASSQPTQGEAEGYTF.

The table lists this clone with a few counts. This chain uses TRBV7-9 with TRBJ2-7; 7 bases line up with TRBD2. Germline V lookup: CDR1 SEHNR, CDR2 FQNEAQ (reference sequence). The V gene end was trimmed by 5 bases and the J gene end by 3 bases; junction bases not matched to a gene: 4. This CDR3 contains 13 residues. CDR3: CASSATSNYEQYF. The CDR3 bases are TGTGCCAGCAGCGCGACTAGCAACTACGAGCAGTACTTC.

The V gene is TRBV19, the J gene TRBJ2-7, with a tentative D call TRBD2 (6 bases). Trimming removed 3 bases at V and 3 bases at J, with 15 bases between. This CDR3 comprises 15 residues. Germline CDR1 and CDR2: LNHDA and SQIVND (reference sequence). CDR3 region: CASSIAGNTIYEQYF. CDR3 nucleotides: TGTGCCAGTAGTATTGCGGGGAACACTATCTACGAGCAGTACTTC.

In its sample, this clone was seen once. In DNA form, the CDR3 reads TGTGCCAGCAGCGTAGAACCCCACGGGACTAGCGGGGGCCATGAGCAGTTCTTC. As protein: CASSVEPHGTSGGHEQFF. The chain has TRBV9 and TRBJ2-1, with 14 positions matching TRBD2. The CDR3 loop spans 18 amino acids. The trim removed 0 bases at V and 8 bases at J, leaving 10 bases unmatched. CDR1 is SGDLS, CDR2 YYNGEE, per germline. The whole variable domain, remainder taken from reference TRBV9 and TRBJ2-1, is DSGVTQTPKHLITATGQRVTLRCSPRSGDLSVYWYQQSLDQGLQFLIQYYNGEERAKGNILERFSAQQFPDLHSELNLSSLELGDSALYFCASSVEPHGTSGGHEQFFGPGTRLTVL.

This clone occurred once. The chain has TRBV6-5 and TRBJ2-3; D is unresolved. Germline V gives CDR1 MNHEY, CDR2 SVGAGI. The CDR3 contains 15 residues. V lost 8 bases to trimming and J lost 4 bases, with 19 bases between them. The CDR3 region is CASGEKRRSADTQYF. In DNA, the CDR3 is TGTGCCAGCGGCGAGAAGCGTCGTTCCGCAGATACGCAGTATTTT.

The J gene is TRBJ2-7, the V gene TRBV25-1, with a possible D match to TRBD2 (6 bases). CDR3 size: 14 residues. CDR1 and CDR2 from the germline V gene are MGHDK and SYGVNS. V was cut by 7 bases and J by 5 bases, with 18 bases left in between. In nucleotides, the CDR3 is TGTGCCAGCACCGGAGGGCTGTCGTGGGACGAGCAGTACTTC. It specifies CASTGGLSWDEQYF.

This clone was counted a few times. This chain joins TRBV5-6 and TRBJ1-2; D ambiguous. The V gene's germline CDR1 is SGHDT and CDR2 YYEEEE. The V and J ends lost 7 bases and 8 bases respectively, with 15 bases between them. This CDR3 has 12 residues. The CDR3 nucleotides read TGTGCCAGCTCAATGAGGGTTGGAGGCTACACCTTC. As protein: CASSMRVGGYTF.

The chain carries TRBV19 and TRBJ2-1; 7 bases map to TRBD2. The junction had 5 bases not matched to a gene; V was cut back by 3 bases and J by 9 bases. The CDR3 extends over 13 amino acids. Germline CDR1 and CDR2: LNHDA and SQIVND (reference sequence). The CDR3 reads CASSIRDYSEQFF. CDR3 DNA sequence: TGTGCCAGTAGTATCCGGGACTACTCTGAGCAGTTCTTC.

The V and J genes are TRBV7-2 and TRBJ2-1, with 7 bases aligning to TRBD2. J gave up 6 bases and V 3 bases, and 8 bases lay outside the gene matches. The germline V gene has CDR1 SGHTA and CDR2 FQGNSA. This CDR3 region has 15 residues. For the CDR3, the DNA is TGTGCCAGCAGCTTGAGCGGGAAACCGGGCAATGAGCAGTTCTTC. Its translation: CASSLSGKPGNEQFF.

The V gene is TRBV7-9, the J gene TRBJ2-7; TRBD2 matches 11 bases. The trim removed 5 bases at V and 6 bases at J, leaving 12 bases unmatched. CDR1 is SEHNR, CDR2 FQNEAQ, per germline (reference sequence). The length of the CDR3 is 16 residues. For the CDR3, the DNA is TGTGCCAGCAGCACCCTTCCCGGGACTAGCGGAGCCGAGCAGTACTTC. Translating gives CASSTLPGTSGAEQYF.

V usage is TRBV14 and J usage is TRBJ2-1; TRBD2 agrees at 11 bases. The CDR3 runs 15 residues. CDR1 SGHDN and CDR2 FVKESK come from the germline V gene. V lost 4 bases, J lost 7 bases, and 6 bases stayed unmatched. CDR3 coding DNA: TGTGCCAGCAGCCTTATAGCGGGAGGGCCAAATGAGCAGTTCTTC. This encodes CASSLIAGGPNEQFF.

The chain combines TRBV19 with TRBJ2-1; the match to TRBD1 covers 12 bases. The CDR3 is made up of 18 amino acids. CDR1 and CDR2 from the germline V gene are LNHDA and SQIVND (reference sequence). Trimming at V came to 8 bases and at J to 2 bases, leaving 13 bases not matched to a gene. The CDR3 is CASQPGDRGLNAYNEQFF. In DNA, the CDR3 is TGTGCCAGTCAACCGGGGGACAGGGGGCTGAATGCCTACAATGAGCAGTTCTTC.

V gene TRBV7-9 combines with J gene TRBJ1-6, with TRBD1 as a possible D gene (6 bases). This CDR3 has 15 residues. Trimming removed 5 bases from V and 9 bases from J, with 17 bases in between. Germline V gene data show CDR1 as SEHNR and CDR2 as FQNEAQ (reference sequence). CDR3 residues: CASSPLRTEGSPLHF. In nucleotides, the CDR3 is TGTGCCAGCAGCCCTCTAAGGACAGAAGGTTCACCCCTCCACTTT.

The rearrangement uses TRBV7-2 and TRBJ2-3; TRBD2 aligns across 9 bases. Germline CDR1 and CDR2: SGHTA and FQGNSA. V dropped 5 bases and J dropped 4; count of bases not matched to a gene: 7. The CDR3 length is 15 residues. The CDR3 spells CASSLNSGSADTQYF. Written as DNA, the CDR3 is TGTGCCAGCAGCCTAAATAGCGGGAGCGCAGATACGCAGTATTTT.

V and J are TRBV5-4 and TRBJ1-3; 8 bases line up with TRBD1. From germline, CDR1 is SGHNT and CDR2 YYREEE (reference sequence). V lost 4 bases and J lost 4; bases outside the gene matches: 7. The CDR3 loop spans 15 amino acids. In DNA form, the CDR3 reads TGTGCCAGCAGCCTGGACAGGGTAACGGGAAACACCATATATTTT. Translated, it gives CASSLDRVTGNTIYF.

The CDR3 bases are TGCGCCAGCAGTGTAGTAGAAGGGGCCCCCTACGAGCAGTACTTC. Translated: CASSVVEGAPYEQYF. The chain combines TRBV10-1 with TRBJ2-7, with a tentative D call TRBD1 (5 bases). Trimming took 4 bases from V and 2 from J, leaving 15 bases between them. Germline V lookup: CDR1 WNHNN, CDR2 SYGVQD (reference sequence). This CDR3 has 15 residues.

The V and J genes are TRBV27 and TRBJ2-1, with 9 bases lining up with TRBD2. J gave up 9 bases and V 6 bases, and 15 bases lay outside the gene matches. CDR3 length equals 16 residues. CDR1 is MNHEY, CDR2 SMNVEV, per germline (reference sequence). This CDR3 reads CASSTYLGTSSSEQFF. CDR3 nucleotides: TGTGCCAGCAGCACTTATCTCGGGACTAGCTCGTCTGAGCAGTTCTTC.

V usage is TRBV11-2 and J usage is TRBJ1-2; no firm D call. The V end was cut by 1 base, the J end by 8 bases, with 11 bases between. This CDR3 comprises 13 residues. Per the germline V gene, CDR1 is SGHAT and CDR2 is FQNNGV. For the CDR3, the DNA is TGTGCCAGCAGCTTAGCCAGATCAGGAGGCTACACCTTC. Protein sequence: CASSLARSGGYTF.